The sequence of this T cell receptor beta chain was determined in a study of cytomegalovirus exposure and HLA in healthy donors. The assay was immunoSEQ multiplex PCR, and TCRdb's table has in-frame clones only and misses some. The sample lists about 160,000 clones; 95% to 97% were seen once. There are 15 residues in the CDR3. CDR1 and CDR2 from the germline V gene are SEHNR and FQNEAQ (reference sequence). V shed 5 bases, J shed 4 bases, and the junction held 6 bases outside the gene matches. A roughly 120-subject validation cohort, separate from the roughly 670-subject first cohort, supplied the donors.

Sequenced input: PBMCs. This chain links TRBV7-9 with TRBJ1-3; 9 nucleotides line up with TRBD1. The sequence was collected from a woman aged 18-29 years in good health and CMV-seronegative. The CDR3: CASSMRTGEGNTIYF. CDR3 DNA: TGTGCCAGCAGCATGAGGACAGGGGAGGGAAACACCATATATTTT.